This is a list of T cell receptor beta chains from one sample in a study of response to subunit inactivated influenza vaccine. TCRdb reprocessed the RT-PCR reads via MiXCR and lists one record per CDR3 protein. The table lists around 570,000 distinct CDR3 sequences, about 11% of them singletons. These sequences were also reported in another study, on T cells expressing NK-cell markers.

The source material was PBMCs from blood, sampled on the day of vaccination. The receptors come from a man between 50 and 59 years old who received an inactivated influenza vaccine. The CDR3 runs from the conserved cysteine through the conserved F or W. D genes are given only for firm matches. Expanded clones get a size class; other rows say once, few or many, or leave the size out.

CDR3 protein,CDR3 DNA,D gene,V gene,J gene,clone size
CASSQERTGKGENIQYF,TGTGCCAGCAGCCAAGAGAGGACAGGGAAAGGGGAAAACATTCAGTACTTC,TRBD1,TRBV3-1,TRBJ2-4,few
CASSVGYGYTF,TGTGCCAGCAGCGTAGGGTATGGCTACACCTTC,.,TRBV9,TRBJ1-2,many
CASSFDQNTGELFF,TGCGCCAGCAGCTTCGACCAGAACACCGGGGAGCTGTTTTTT,.,TRBV5-1,TRBJ2-2,many
CAISAASEYEQYF,TGTGCCATCAGTGCGGCTAGCGAATACGAGCAGTACTTC,.,TRBV10-3,TRBJ2-7,many
CSASKPSGRDTQYF,TGCAGTGCTAGTAAGCCTAGCGGGAGGGATACGCAGTATTTT,TRBD2,TRBV20-1,TRBJ2-3,few
CASSPGGNDWDIQYF,TGTGCCAGCTCACCAGGGGGAAATGATTGGGACATTCAGTACTTC,.,TRBV18,TRBJ2-4,.
CASSSLRRTGFNEQFF,TGTGCCAGCAGCTCCCTTCGTAGGACAGGGTTTAATGAGCAGTTCTTC,TRBD1,TRBV7-8,TRBJ2-1,.
CSAKGTSKETQYF,TGCAGTGCTAAGGGGACGTCGAAAGAGACCCAGTACTTC,.,TRBV20-1,TRBJ2-5,.
CASSAGFGNQPQHF,TGTGCCAGCTCAGCGGGGTTTGGCAATCAGCCCCAGCATTTT,.,TRBV18,TRBJ1-5,few
CSVVPNLAKNIQYF,TGCAGCGTTGTGCCCAACCTAGCCAAAAACATTCAGTACTTC,.,TRBV29-1,TRBJ2-4,many
CASSVGAESYYEQYF,TGTGCCAGCAGCGTTGGGGCGGAATCCTACTACGAGCAGTACTTC,.,TRBV7-2,TRBJ2-7,few
CASSYTGVGTDTQYF,TGTGCCAGCAGCTACACGGGAGTTGGCACAGATACGCAGTATTTT,.,TRBV7-9,TRBJ2-3,many
CASSLGPRFGNTIYF,TGTGCCAGCAGCTTGGGCCCTAGGTTCGGAAACACCATATATTTT,.,TRBV5-5,TRBJ1-3,.
CSARGANQPQHF,TGCAGTGCTAGAGGGGCCAATCAGCCCCAGCATTTT,.,TRBV20-1,TRBJ1-5,.
CASSLTGTDHEQYF,TGTGCCAGCTCACTTACCGGGACAGATCACGAGCAGTACTTC,TRBD1,TRBV18,TRBJ2-7,.
CASSYSGSGGYEQYF,TGTGCCAGCAGTTACTCGGGTAGCGGAGGATACGAGCAGTACTTC,.,TRBV6-2/TRBV6-3,TRBJ2-7,.
CASSLSFPDTQYF,TGTGCCAGCAGCCTATCATTCCCAGATACGCAGTATTTT,.,TRBV3-1,TRBJ2-3,few
CSAAETDSSYNEQFF,TGCAGCGCGGCCGAGACCGATAGCTCCTACAATGAGCAGTTCTTC,.,TRBV29-1,TRBJ2-1,.
CASSTSGTGNNEQFF,TGTGCCAGCTCAACTTCCGGGACAGGGAACAATGAGCAGTTCTTC,TRBD1,TRBV18,TRBJ2-1,.
CASSPPGRGTGGSEQYF,TGTGCCAGCAGCCCCCCCGGTCGTGGAACAGGGGGCTCCGAGCAGTACTTC,TRBD1,TRBV9,TRBJ2-7,few
CASSLEMIGREQYF,TGTGCCAGCAGTTTGGAAATGATCGGCCGGGAGCAGTACTTC,.,TRBV12-3/TRBV12-4,TRBJ2-7,few
CASSDLAGGIYEQYF,TGTGCCAGCAGTGACCTAGCGGGAGGTATTTACGAGCAGTACTTC,TRBD2,TRBV2,TRBJ2-7,.
CASSLDRGTLHF,TGTGCCAGCAGCTTAGATCGTGGAACCCTCCACTTT,.,TRBV11-2,TRBJ1-6,many
CASSSAVRGDEQFF,TGTGCCAGCAGCTCCGCGGTCAGGGGCGATGAGCAGTTCTTC,.,TRBV11-1,TRBJ2-1,many
CASSPPENYGYTF,TGTGCCAGCTCACCACCTGAGAACTATGGCTACACCTTC,.,TRBV18,TRBJ1-2,few
CASSLVQGRVSYEQYF,TGTGCCAGCAGTTTAGTTCAGGGAAGGGTAAGCTACGAGCAGTACTTC,.,TRBV12-3/TRBV12-4,TRBJ2-7,.
CSATRLADTQYF,TGCAGTGCTACCCGTTTGGCGGATACGCAGTATTTT,.,TRBV20-1,TRBJ2-3,.
CASSYRVGTEAFF,TGTGCCAGCAGCTACCGGGTGGGCACTGAAGCTTTCTTT,.,TRBV7-2,TRBJ1-1,few
CASSPDGELAKNIQYF,TGTGCCAGCAGCCCGGACGGGGAATTAGCCAAAAACATTCAGTACTTC,.,TRBV3-1,TRBJ2-4,few
CASSQDNVPGGNTIYF,TGTGCCAGCAGCCAAGATAACGTCCCAGGGGGAAACACCATATATTTT,.,TRBV4-2,TRBJ1-3,few
CASSLEGAPGTGELFF,TGCGCCAGCAGCTTGGAGGGGGCGCCGGGCACCGGGGAGCTGTTTTTT,TRBD1,TRBV5-1,TRBJ2-2,few
CASSPLWAGEQFF,TGTGCCAGCAGCCCTCTATGGGCGGGCGAGCAGTTCTTC,.,TRBV14,TRBJ2-1,.
CASATGAYIWNSGANVLTF,TGCGCCAGCGCCACCGGGGCCTACATCTGGAACTCTGGGGCCAACGTCCTGACTTTC,.,TRBV10-2,TRBJ2-6,few
CSAKRESYNEQFF,TGCAGTGCTAAACGGGAGAGCTACAATGAGCAGTTCTTC,.,TRBV20-1,TRBJ2-1,.
CASSQGVSPQNYGYTF,TGCGCCAGCAGCCAAGGAGTCAGCCCCCAGAACTATGGCTACACCTTC,.,TRBV4-1,TRBJ1-2,few
CASSLQQGNAEGYTF,TGTGCCAGCAGCTTGCAGCAGGGGAATGCGGAAGGCTACACCTTC,.,TRBV7-6,TRBJ1-2,.
CASSVAPAGGKETQYF,TGTGCCAGCAGCGTAGCTCCAGCGGGGGGAAAAGAGACCCAGTACTTC,TRBD2,TRBV9,TRBJ2-5,.
CASSFGTREYIQYF,TGTGCCAGCAGCTTTGGGACTAGGGAGTACATTCAGTACTTC,TRBD2,TRBV7-2,TRBJ2-4,few
CASSPRGPSGKNIQYF,TGTGCCAGCAGTCCACGCGGGCCGTCTGGCAAAAACATTCAGTACTTC,.,TRBV6-2/TRBV6-3,TRBJ2-4,.
CAWSVRGGTDTQYF,TGTGCCTGGAGTGTACGGGGCGGCACAGATACGCAGTATTTT,.,TRBV30,TRBJ2-3,.
CASSLFGARDLQFF,TGTGCCAGCAGCTTATTTGGGGCGCGGGATTTGCAGTTCTTC,.,TRBV7-8,TRBJ2-1,.
CASGLTVGYNEELFF,TGTGCCAGCGGCTTAACTGTAGGGTATAACGAGGAGCTGTTTTTT,.,TRBV7-3,TRBJ2-2,.
CASSSLARGEQFF,TGTGCCAGCAGTTCCCTGGCGCGGGGTGAGCAGTTCTTC,.,TRBV12-3/TRBV12-4,TRBJ2-1,few
CASSFGLGETQYF,TGTGCCAGCAGCTTCGGACTTGGGGAGACCCAGTACTTC,.,TRBV7-2,TRBJ2-5,.
CASHRGLGNTIYF,TGTGCCTCCCACAGGGGGCTCGGAAACACCATATATTTT,TRBD1,TRBV10-3,TRBJ1-3,few
CASSYSEDTEAFF,TGTGCCAGCAGTTATTCGGAGGACACTGAAGCTTTCTTT,.,TRBV6-5,TRBJ1-1,.
CASSYFATSETQYF,TGTGCCAGCAGTTACTTCGCCACCTCGGAGACCCAGTACTTC,.,TRBV6-5,TRBJ2-5,few
CASSYRGLAGGETQYF,TGTGCCAGCAGTTACCGGGGACTAGCGGGAGGAGAGACCCAGTACTTC,TRBD2,TRBV6-5,TRBJ2-5,.